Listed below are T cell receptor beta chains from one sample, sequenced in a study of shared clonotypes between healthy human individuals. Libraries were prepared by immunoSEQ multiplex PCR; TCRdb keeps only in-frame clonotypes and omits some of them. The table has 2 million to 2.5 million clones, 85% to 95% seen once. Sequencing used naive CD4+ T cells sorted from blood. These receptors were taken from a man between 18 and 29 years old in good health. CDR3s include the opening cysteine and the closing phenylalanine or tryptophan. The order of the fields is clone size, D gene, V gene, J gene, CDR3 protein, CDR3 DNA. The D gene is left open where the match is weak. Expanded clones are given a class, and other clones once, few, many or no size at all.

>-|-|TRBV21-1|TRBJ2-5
CASKAPRQSSHF
TGTGCCAGTAAGGCTCCCCGACAGAGCTCTCACTTC
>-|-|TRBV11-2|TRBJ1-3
CASSLARDTQEDF
TGTGCCAGCAGCTTAGCGCGGGACACCCAAGAGGATTTT
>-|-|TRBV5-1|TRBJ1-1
CASSFGENTEAFF
TGCGCCAGCAGCTTCGGAGAGAACACTGAAGCTTTCTTT
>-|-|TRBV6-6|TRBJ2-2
CASSYSGRENTGELFF
TGTGCCAGCAGTTACTCGGGCAGGGAAAACACCGGGGAGCTGTTTTTT
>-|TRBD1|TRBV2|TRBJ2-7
CASTLGQGEYEQYF
TGTGCCAGCACCCTGGGACAGGGGGAATACGAGCAGTACTTC
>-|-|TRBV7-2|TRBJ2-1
CASSGWGSAAYNEQFF
TGTGCCAGCAGCGGGTGGGGGAGCGCCGCCTACAATGAGCAGTTCTTC
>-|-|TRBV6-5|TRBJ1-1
CASRTGGNTEAFF
TGTGCCAGCAGAACGGGCGGGAACACTGAAGCTTTCTTT
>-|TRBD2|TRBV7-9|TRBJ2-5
CASSLTSGGETQYF
TGTGCCAGCAGCTTAACTAGCGGGGGGGAGACCCAGTACTTC
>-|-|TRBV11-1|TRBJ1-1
CASSYRDTEAFF
TGTGCCAGCAGCTACAGAGACACTGAAGCTTTCTTT
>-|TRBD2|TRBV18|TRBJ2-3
CASSPQIAGEGDTQYF
TGTGCCAGCTCACCACAGATAGCGGGAGAAGGAGATACGCAGTATTTT
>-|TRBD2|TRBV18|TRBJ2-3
CASSPLTGPGGPDTQYF
TGTGCCAGCTCACCACTGACCGGGCCGGGAGGGCCAGATACGCAGTATTTT
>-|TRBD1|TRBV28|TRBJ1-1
CASSFARTGVTEAFF
TGTGCCAGCAGTTTTGCGCGGACAGGGGTCACTGAAGCTTTCTTT
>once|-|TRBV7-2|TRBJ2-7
CASRPPGAAYEQYF
TGTGCCAGCAGACCCCCAGGGGCGGCTTACGAGCAGTACTTC
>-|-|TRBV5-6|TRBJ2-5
CASSLYAAARELETQYF
TGTGCCAGCAGCTTGTACGCGGCAGCCCGGGAATTGGAGACCCAGTACTTC
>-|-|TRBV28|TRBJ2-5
CASTGVGTQYF
TGTGCCAGCACCGGGGTGGGGACCCAGTACTTC
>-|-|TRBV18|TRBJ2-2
CASSISGTSNTGELFF
TGTGCCAGCTCTATATCCGGGACAAGCAACACCGGGGAGCTGTTTTTT
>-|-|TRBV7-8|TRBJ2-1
CASSSGTPANNEQFF
TGTGCCAGCAGCTCCGGGACCCCCGCAAACAATGAGCAGTTCTTC
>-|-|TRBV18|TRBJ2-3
CASSPQRSTDTQYF
TGTGCCAGCTCACCACAGCGGAGCACAGATACGCAGTATTTT
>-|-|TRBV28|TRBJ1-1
CASKTESEAFF
TGTGCCAGCAAGACGGAGTCCGAAGCTTTCTTT
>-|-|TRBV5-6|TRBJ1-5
CASSARGAKQPQHF
TGTGCCAGCAGCGCAAGGGGCGCGAAGCAGCCCCAGCATTTT
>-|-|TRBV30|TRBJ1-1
CAWSLPGSEAFF
TGTGCCTGGAGTCTCCCCGGGAGTGAAGCTTTCTTT
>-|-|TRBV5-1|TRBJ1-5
CASSLAGQVNQPQHF
TGCGCCAGCAGCTTGGCCGGGCAGGTCAATCAGCCCCAGCATTTT
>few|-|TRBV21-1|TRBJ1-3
CATGARTRDFSGNTIYF
TGTGCCACGGGGGCGCGCACTAGAGACTTTTCTGGAAACACCATATATTTT
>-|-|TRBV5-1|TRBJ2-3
CASRRLDGTDTQYF
TGCGCCAGCAGGAGGCTAGACGGTACAGATACGCAGTATTTT
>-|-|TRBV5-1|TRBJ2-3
CASSLGQYTDTQYF
TGCGCCAGCAGCTTGGGACAATACACAGATACGCAGTATTTT
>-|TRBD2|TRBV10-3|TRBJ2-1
CAISESGLAGGPGNEQFF
TGTGCCATCAGTGAGTCAGGCCTAGCGGGAGGGCCGGGTAATGAGCAGTTCTTC
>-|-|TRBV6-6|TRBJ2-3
CASTLIGADTQYF
TGTGCCAGCACCCTGATTGGGGCAGATACGCAGTATTTT
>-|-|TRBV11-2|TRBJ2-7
CASRQATGSEQYF
TGTGCCAGCAGGCAGGCAACCGGGAGTGAGCAGTACTTC
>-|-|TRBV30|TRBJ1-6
CAWIEGNSPLHF
TGTGCCTGGATAGAGGGGAATTCACCCCTCCACTTT
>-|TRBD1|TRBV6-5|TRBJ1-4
CASSYSPQGAYEKLFF
TGTGCCAGCAGTTACTCGCCCCAGGGGGCATATGAAAAACTGTTTTTT
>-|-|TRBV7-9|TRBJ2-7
CASTPLNPGRVGQYF
TGTGCCAGCACGCCCCTGAACCCAGGGCGCGTCGGGCAGTACTTC
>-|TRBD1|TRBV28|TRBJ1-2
CASSRGGGGSYYGYTF
TGTGCCAGCAGCCGAGGGGGAGGGGGCTCTTACTATGGCTACACCTTC
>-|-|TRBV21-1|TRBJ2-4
CASSISQGITKNIQYF
TGTGCCAGCAGCATTTCCCAGGGGATCACCAAAAACATTCAGTACTTC
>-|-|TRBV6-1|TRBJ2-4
CATNVGGVAKNIQYF
TGTGCCACTAACGTAGGGGGTGTGGCCAAAAACATTCAGTACTTC
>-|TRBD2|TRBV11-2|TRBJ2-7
CASSLGGTSVSYEQYF
TGTGCCAGCAGCTTAGGGGGGACTAGCGTCTCCTACGAGCAGTACTTC
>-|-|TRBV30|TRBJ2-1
CAWSASPYNEQFF
TGTGCCTGGAGTGCTAGCCCGTACAATGAGCAGTTCTTC
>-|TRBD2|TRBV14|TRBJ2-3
CASSQGGGPDTQYF
TGTGCCAGCAGCCAAGGCGGGGGGCCAGATACGCAGTATTTT
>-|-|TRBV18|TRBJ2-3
CASSRTRGGQVDTQYF
TGTGCCAGCTCACGTACGAGAGGGGGTCAGGTAGATACGCAGTATTTT
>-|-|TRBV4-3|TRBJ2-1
CASSQARRNEQFF
TGCGCCAGCAGCCAAGCGCGCCGGAATGAGCAGTTCTTC
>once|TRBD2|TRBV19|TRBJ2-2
CASSIHSGSTGELFF
TGTGCCAGTAGTATACACAGCGGGAGTACCGGGGAGCTGTTTTTT
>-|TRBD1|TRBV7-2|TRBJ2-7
CASSPPTGGASYEQYF
TGTGCCAGCAGCCCACCGACAGGGGGAGCCTCCTACGAGCAGTACTTC
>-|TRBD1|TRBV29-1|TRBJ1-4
CSAAGTVNEKLFF
TGCAGCGCCGCCGGGACAGTTAATGAAAAACTGTTTTTT